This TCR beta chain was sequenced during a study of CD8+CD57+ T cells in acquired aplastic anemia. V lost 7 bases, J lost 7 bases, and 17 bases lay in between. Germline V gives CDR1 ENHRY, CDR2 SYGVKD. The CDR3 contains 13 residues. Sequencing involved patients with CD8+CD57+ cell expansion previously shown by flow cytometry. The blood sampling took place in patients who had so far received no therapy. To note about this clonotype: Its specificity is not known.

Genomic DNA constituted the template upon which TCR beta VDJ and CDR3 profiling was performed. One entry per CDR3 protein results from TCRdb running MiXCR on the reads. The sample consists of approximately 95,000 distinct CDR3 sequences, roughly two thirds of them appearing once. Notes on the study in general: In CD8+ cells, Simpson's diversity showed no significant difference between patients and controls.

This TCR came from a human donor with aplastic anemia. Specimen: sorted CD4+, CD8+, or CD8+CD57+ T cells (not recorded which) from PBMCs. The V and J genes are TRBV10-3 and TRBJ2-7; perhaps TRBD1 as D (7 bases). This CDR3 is CAIKGQRAVEQYF. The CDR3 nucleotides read TGTGCCATCAAGGGACAGCGGGCTGTGGAGCAGTACTTC.